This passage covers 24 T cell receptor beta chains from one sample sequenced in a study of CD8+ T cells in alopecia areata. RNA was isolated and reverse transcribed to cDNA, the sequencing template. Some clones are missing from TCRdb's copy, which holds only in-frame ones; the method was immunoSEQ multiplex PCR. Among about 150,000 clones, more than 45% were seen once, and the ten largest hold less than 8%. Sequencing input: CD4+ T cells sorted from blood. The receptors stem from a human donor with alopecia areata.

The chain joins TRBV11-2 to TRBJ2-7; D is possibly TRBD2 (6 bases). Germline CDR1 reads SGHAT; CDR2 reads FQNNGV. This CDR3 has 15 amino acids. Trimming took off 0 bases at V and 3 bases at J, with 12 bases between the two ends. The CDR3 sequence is CASSLEGGTLYEQYF. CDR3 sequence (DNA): TGTGCCAGCAGCTTAGAGGGCGGGACCCTCTACGAGCAGTACTTC.

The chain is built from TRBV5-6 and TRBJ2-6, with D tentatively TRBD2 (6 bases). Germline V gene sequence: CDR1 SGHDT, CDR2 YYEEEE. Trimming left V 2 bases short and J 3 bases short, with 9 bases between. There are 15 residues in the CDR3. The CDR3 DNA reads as TGTGCCAGCAGCTTTAGGAGGGTTGGGGCCAACGTCCTGACTTTC. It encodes CASSFRRVGANVLTF.

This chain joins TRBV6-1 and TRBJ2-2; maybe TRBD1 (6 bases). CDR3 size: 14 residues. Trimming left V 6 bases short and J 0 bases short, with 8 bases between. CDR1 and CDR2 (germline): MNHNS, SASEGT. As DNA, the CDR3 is TGTGCCAGCAGGCCAGGGGCGAACACCGGGGAGCTGTTTTTT. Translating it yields CASRPGANTGELFF.

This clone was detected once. The CDR3 nucleotides read TGTGCCAGCAGTTTCCAGTGGGGGTACTCCTACAATGAGCAGTTCTTC. The encoded protein is CASSFQWGYSYNEQFF. V gene TRBV27 combines with J gene TRBJ2-1, with D perhaps matching TRBD1 or TRBD2 (5 bases each). The CDR3 contains 16 residues. V was shortened by 3 bases and J by 0 bases, with 12 bases between the two germline ends. Germline V gives CDR1 MNHEY, CDR2 SMNVEV (reference sequence).

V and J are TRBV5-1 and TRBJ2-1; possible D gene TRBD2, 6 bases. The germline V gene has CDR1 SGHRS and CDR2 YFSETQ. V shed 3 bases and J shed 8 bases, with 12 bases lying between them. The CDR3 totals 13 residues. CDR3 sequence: CASSWRVGDEQFF. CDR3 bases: TGCGCCAGCAGCTGGAGGGTAGGGGATGAGCAGTTCTTC.

CDR3 in amino acids: CASAPHTDTQYF. The CDR3 bases are TGTGCTAGTGCCCCTCACACAGATACGCAGTATTTT. The rearrangement links TRBV12-5 to TRBJ2-3, with D unclear. CDR1 is LGHNT and CDR2 is FRNRAP in the germline V gene. With 7 bases removed from V and 2 bases from J, the gap between germline ends came to 7 bases. This CDR3 is 12 amino acids long. Full variable domain (missing parts from reference TRBV12-5 and TRBJ2-3): DARVTQTPRHKVTEMGQEVTMRCQPILGHNTVFWYRQTMMQGLELLAYFRNRAPLDDSGMPKDRFSAEMPDATLATLKIQPSEPRDSAVYFCASAPHTDTQYFGPGTRLTVL.

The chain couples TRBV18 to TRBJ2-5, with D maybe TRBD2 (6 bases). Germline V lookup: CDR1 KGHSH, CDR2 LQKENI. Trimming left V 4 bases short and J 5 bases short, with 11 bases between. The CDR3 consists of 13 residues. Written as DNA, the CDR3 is TGTGCCAGCTCACGGAGGGATGACGAGACCCAGTACTTC. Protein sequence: CASSRRDDETQYF. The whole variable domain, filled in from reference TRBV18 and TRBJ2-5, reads NAGVMQNPRHLVRRRGQEARLRCSPMKGHSHVYWYRQLPEEGLKFMVYLQKENIIDESGMPKERFSAEFPKEGPSILRIQQVVRGDSAAYFCASSRRDDETQYFGPGTRLLVL.

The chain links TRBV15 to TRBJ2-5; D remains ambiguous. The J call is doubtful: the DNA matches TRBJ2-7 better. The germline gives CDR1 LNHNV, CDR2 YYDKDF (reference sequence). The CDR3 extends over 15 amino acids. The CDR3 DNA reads TGTGCCACCAGCAGAGATCCGCAGGTCGTGTACGAGCAGTACTTC. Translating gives CATSRDPQVVYEQYF.

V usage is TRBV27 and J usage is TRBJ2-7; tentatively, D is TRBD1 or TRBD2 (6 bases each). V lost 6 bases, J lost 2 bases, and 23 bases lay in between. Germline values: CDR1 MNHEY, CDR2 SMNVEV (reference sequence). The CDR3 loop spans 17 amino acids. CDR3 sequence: CASRPRAQGGSTYEQYF. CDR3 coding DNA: TGTGCCAGCAGGCCCCGAGCACAGGGAGGCTCCACCTACGAGCAGTACTTC.

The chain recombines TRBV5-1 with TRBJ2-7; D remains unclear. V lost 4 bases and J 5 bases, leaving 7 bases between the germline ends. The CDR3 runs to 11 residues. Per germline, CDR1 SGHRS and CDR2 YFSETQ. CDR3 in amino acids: CASSARHEQYF. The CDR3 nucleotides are TGCGCCAGCAGCGCACGCCACGAGCAGTACTTC. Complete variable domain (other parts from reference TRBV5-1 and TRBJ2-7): KAGVTQTPRYLIKTRGQQVTLSCSPISGHRSVSWYQQTPGQGLQFLFEYFSETQRNKGNFPGRFSGRQFSNSRSEMNVSTLELGDSALYLCASSARHEQYFGPGTRLTVT.

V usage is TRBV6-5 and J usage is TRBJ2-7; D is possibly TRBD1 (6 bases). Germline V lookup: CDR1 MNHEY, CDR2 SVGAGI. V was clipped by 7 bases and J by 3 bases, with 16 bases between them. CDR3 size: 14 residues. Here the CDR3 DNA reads TGTGCCAGCACCTCTAACAGGGCCCGCTACGAGCAGTACTTC. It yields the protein CASTSNRARYEQYF.

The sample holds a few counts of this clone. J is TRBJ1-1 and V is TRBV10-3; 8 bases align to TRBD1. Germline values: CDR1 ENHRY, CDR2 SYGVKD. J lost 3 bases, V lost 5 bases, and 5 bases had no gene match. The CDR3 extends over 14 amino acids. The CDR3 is CAISQGQGYTEAFF. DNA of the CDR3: TGTGCCATCAGTCAAGGACAGGGCTACACTGAAGCTTTCTTT.

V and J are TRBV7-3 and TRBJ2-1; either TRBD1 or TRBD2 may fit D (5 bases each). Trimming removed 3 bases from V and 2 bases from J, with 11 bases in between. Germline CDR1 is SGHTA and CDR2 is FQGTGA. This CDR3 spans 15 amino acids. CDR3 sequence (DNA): TGTGCCAGCAGCTTTAGGGGAGTCCCCTACAATGAGCAGTTCTTC. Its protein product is CASSFRGVPYNEQFF.

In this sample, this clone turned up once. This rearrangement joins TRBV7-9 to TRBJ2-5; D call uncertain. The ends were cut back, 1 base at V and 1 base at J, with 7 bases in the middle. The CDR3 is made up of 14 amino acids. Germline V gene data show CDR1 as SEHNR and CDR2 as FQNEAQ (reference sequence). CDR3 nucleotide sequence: TGTGCCAGCAGCTTAGGGCAGATCCAAGAGACCCAGTACTTC. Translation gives CASSLGQIQETQYF.

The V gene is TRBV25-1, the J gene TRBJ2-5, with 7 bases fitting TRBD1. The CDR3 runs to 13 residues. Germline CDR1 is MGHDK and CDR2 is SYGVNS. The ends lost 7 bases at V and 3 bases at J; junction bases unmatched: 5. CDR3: CASKRGTEETQYF. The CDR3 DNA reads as TGTGCCAGCAAGAGGGGGACAGAAGAGACCCAGTACTTC.

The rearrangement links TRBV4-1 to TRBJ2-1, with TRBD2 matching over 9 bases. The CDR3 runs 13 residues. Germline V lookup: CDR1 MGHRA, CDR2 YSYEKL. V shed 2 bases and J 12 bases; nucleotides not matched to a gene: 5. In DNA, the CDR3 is TGCGCCAGCAGCCAACCATTAGCGGGAGTGCAGTTCTTC. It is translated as CASSQPLAGVQFF.

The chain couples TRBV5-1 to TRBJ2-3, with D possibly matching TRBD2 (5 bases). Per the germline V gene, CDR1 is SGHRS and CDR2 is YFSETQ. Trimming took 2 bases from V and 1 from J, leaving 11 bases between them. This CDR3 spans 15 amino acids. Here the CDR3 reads CASSLQAAGTDTQYF. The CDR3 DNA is TGCGCCAGCAGCTTACAAGCGGCTGGCACAGATACGCAGTATTTT.

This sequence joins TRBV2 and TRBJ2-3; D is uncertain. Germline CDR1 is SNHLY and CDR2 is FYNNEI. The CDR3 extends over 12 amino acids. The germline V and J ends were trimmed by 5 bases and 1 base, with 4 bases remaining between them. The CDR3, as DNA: TGTGCCAGCAGTCTAGGCACAGATACGCAGTATTTT. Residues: CASSLGTDTQYF.

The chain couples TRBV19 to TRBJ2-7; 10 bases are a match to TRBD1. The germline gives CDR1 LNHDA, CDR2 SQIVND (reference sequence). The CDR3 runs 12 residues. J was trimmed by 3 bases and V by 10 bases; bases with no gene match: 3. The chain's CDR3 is CATRDRGYEQYF. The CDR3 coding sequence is TGTGCCACACGGGACAGGGGCTACGAGCAGTACTTC.

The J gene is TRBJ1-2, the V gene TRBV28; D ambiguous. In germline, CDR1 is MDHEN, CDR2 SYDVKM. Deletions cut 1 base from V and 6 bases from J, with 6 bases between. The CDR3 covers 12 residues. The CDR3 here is CASSLLSHGYTF. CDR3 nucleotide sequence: TGTGCCAGCAGTTTATTGTCCCATGGCTACACCTTC.

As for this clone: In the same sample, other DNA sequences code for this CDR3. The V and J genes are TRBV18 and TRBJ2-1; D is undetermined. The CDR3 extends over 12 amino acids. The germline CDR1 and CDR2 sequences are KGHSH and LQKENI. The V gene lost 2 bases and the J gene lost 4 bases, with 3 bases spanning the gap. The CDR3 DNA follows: TGTGCCAGCTCACCAGGATACAATGAGCAGTTCTTC. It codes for CASSPGYNEQFF. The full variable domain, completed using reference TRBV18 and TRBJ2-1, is NAGVMQNPRHLVRRRGQEARLRCSPMKGHSHVYWYRQLPEEGLKFMVYLQKENIIDESGMPKERFSAEFPKEGPSILRIQQVVRGDSAAYFCASSPGYNEQFFGPGTRLTVL.

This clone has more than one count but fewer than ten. CDR3 protein: CASSITPTDTQYF. The CDR3 nucleotides read TGTGCCAGTAGTATAACCCCAACAGATACGCAGTATTTT. The chain employs TRBV19 and TRBJ2-3; D is unresolved. CDR3 length equals 13 residues. Germline CDR1 and CDR2: LNHDA and SQIVND (reference sequence). The ends were cut back, 2 bases at V and 3 bases at J, with 6 bases in the middle.

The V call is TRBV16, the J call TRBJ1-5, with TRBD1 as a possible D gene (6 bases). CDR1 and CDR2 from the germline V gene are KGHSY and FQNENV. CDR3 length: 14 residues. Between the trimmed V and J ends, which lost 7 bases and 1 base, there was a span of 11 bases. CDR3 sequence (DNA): TGTGCCAGCAACAGGGTTGGAAGCAATCAGCCCCAGCATTTT. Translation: CASNRVGSNQPQHF.

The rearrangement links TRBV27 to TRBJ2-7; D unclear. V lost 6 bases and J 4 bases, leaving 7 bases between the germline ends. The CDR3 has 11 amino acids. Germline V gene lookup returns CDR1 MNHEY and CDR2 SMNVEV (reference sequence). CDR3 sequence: CASRLEYEQYF. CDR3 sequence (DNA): TGTGCCAGCAGGTTAGAGTACGAGCAGTACTTC.